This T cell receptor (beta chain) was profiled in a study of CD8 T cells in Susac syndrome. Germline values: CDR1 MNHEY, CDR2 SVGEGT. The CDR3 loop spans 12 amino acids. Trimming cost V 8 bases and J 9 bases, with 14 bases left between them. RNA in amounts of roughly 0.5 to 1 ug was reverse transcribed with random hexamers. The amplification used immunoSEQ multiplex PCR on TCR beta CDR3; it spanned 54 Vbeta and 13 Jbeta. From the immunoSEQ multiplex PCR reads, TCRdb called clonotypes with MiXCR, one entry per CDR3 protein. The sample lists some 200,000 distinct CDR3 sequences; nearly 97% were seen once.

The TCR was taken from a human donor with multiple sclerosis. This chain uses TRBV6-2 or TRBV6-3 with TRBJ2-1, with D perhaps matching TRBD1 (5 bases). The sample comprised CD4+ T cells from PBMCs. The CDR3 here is CASFRRGGEQFF. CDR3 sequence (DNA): TGTGCCAGCTTCCGAAGGGGTGGTGAGCAGTTCTTC.